These T cell receptor beta chains were read from a single sample in a study of identical twins. TCRdb redid the calling of the 5' RACE reads with MiXCR, one entry per CDR3 protein. Of about 530,000 distinct CDR3 sequences in the sample, 20% to 25% are singletons; the top ten hold approximately 0.5%. The sample also formed part of further work on yellow fever vaccine responses in identical twins.

Sequencing input: CD4+ T cells sorted from blood. These receptors came from a woman between 18 and 29 years old in good health. CDR3s leave out the opening cysteine and the closing phenylalanine or tryptophan.

TRBJ2-1	TRBV6-5	ASSYEASGRRGSYNEQF
TRBJ1-2	TRBV2	ASSEEWGYYGYT
TRBJ1-6	TRBV5-6	ASSRTGMGDSPLH
TRBJ1-5	TRBV5-5	ASSLSGQGLQPQH
TRBJ2-7	TRBV20-1	SARDPGTGMYEQY
TRBJ2-3	TRBV10-3	AIREWTSTDTQY
TRBJ2-3	TRBV28	ASRRPGLASDTQY
TRBJ2-7	TRBV7-6	ASSLAPPDRAYEQY
TRBJ2-5	TRBV5-1	ASSLGIAGEIETQY
TRBJ2-2	TRBV20-1	SAYFAGGARTGELF
TRBJ1-5	TRBV3-1	ASSQGPGAQPQH
TRBJ2-3	TRBV20-1	SADGLAGKSTDTQY
TRBJ2-5	TRBV7-9	ASSFSIVKGTQY
TRBJ2-5	TRBV11-2	ASSLGSLGMETQY
TRBJ2-6	TRBV6-1	ATQTGSSGANVLT
TRBJ1-2	TRBV7-6	ASSLGVSYGYT
TRBJ2-7	TRBV20-1	SVQASSYEQY
TRBJ2-1	TRBV7-6	ASSLDGLAGTVQF
TRBJ1-5	TRBV20-1	SATSQGNQPQH
TRBJ1-4	TRBV18	ASSPRSGITGEKLF
TRBJ2-7	TRBV12-3/TRBV12-4	ASSFPFGEQY
TRBJ2-3	TRBV3-1	ASSRYRRGGPSTDTQY
TRBJ1-6	TRBV3-1	ASRVGFRVESPLH
TRBJ2-4	TRBV9	ASSVGSGNIQY
TRBJ2-5	TRBV3-1	ASSQGLWERGKVETQY
TRBJ2-7	TRBV27	ASRRRDEQY
TRBJ2-5	TRBV20-1	SATKAGLGETQY
TRBJ2-3	TRBV28	ASSLLAGGGTDTQY
TRBJ2-3	TRBV12-3/TRBV12-4	ASSPQTSGNTTDTQY
TRBJ2-5	TRBV24-1	ATAGQGRQETQY
TRBJ2-7	TRBV28	ASSLPLAGLIEQY
TRBJ2-6	TRBV3-1	ASSPYSLAGTGANVLT
TRBJ2-3	TRBV12-3/TRBV12-4	ASTRGTHPLTDTQY
TRBJ2-1	TRBV24-1	ATSSTSAENSYNEQF
TRBJ2-7	TRBV5-1	ASSLGGTGGEYEQY
TRBJ2-6	TRBV6-1	ASSPGPSRANVLT
TRBJ1-4	TRBV25-1	ASSASGGKEKLF
TRBJ2-2	TRBV9	ASSVARLNTGELF
TRBJ2-5	TRBV5-6	ASSLSSGETQY
TRBJ2-6	TRBV5-8	ASSLLTASGANVLT
TRBJ2-2	TRBV5-1	ASSWGQVTGELF
TRBJ2-7	TRBV6-2/TRBV6-3	ASSISPWDEQY
TRBJ2-1	TRBV25-1	ASSEWEGPAGGLEADEQF
TRBJ2-7	TRBV27	ASSLLQGYEQY
TRBJ1-2	TRBV6-2/TRBV6-3	ASSYGQGTNYGYT
TRBJ2-2	TRBV4-1	ASSQEVAGGENTGELF
TRBJ2-3	TRBV5-1	ASSLIRGGYTDTQY
TRBJ2-6	TRBV27	ASSLGTGVSSGANVLT
TRBJ2-1	TRBV18	ASSPSSVNEQF
TRBJ1-5	TRBV10-2	ASSEGADQPQH
TRBJ2-1	TRBV28	ASRGRAYYNEQF
TRBJ2-1	TRBV21-1	ASSSLGQTSSYNEQF
TRBJ1-1	TRBV12-3/TRBV12-4	ASRSGPPAEAF
TRBJ2-5	TRBV20-1	SANREKTQY
TRBJ2-6	TRBV5-1	ASSFKGGSGANVLT
TRBJ2-2	TRBV20-1	SARDSGRGTGELF